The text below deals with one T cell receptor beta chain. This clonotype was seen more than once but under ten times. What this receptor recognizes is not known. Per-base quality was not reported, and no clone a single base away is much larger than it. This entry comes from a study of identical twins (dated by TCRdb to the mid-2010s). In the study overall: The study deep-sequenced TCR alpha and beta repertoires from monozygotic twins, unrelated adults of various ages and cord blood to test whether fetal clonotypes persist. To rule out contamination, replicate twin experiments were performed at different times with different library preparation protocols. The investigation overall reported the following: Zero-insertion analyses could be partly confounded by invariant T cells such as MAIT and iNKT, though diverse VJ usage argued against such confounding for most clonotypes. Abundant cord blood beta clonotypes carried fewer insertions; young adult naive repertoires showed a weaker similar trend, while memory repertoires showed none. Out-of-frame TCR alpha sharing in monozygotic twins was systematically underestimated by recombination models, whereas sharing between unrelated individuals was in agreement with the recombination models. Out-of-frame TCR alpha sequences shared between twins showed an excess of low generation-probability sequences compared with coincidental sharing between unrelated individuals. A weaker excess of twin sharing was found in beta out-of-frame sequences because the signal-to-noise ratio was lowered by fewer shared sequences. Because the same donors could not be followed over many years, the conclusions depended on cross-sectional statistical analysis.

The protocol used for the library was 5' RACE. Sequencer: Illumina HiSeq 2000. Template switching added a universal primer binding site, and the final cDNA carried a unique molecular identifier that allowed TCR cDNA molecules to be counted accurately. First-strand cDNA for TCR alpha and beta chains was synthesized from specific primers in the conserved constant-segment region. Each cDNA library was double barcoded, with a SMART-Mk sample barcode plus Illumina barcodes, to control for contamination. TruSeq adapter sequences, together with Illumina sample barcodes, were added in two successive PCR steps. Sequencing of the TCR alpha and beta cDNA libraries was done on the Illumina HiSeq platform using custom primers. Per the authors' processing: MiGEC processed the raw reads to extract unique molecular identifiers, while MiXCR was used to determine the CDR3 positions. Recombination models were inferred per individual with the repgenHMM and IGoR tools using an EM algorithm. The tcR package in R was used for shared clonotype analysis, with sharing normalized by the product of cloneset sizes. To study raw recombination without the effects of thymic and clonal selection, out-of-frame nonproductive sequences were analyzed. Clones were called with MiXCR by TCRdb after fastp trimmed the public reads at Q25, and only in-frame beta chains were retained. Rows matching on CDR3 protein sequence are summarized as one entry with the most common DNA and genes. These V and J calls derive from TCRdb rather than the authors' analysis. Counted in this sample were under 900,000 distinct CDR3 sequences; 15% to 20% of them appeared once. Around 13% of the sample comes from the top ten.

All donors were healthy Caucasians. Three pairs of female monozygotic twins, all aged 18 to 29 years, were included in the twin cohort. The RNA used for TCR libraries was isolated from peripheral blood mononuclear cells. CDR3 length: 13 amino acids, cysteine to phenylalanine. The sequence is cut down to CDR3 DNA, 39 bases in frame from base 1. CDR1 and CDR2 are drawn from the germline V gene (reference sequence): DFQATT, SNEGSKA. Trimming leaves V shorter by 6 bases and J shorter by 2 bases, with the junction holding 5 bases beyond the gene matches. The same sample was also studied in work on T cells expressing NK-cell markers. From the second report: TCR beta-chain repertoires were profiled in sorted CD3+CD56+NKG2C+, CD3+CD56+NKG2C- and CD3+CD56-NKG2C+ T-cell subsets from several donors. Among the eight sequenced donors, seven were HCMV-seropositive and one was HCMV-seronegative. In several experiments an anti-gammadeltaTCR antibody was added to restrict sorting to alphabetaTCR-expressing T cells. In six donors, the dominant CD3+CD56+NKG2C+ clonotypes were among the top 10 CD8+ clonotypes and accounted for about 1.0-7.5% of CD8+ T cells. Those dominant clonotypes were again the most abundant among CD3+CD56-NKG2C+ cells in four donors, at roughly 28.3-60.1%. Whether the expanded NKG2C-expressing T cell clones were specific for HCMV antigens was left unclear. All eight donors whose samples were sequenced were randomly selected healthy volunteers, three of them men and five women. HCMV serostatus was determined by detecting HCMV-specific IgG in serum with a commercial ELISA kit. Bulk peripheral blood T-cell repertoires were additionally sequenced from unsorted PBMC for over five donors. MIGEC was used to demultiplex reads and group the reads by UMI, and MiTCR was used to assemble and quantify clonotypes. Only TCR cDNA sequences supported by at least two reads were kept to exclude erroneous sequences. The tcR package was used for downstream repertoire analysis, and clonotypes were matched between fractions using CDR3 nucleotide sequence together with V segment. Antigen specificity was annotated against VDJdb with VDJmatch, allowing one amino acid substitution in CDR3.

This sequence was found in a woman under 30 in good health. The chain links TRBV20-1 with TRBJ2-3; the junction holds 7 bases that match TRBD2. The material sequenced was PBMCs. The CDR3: CSARTSPTDTQYF. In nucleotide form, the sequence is TGCAGTGCGCGGACTAGTCCCACAGATACGCAGTATTTT.